The rows below give T cell receptor beta chains drawn from one sample of a study of T cells in Graves' hyperthyroidism and ophthalmopathy. TCRdb re-called the multiplex PCR reads through MiXCR, storing one row per CDR3 protein. The sample holds a few hundred thousand distinct CDR3 sequences, about 15% seen once. The sequencing sample was made of blood. These receptors all stem from a woman aged 18-35 years with Graves' hyperthyroidism. Both conserved end residues are part of each CDR3. Each record gives: J gene, clone size, V gene, D gene, CDR3 protein, CDR3 DNA. The D gene is left open where the match is weak. Expanded clones get a size class; other rows say once, few or many, or leave the size out.

TRBJ2-7	many	TRBV6-5	NA	CASSYYQGSDYEQYF	TGTGCCAGCAGTTACTACCAGGGTAGCGACTACGAGCAGTACTTC
TRBJ2-7	few	TRBV7-9	TRBD2	CASSSKGESGSSYEQYF	TGTGCCAGCAGCTCCAAAGGGGAGAGCGGGAGCTCCTACGAGCAGTACTTC
TRBJ1-3	NA	TRBV5-4	NA	CASSLRGSSSGNTIYF	TGTGCCAGCAGCTTGCGCGGCTCTTCCTCTGGAAACACCATATATTTT
TRBJ2-5	few	TRBV5-1	NA	CASSFYPQETQYF	TGCGCCAGCAGCTTCTACCCTCAAGAGACCCAGTACTTC
TRBJ2-7	NA	TRBV24-1	TRBD2	CATSGLRSRTGTSVSYEQYF	TGTGCCACCAGTGGTTTAAGGAGTCGGACCGGGACTAGCGTTTCCTACGAGCAGTACTTC
TRBJ1-2	NA	TRBV18	NA	CASSHPGANYGYTF	TGTGCCAGCTCACACCCCGGGGCGAACTATGGCTACACCTTC
TRBJ2-7	once	TRBV11-2	TRBD2	CAGSPSTSGSFRSSYEQYF	TGTGCCGGCAGCCCCTCAACTAGCGGGAGCTTTCGAAGCTCCTACGAGCAGTACTTC
TRBJ2-1	few	TRBV20-1	NA	CSAVPGGPYNEQFF	TGCAGTGCTGTACCGGGGGGCCCCTACAATGAGCAGTTCTTC
TRBJ2-3	many	TRBV18	TRBD2	CASSPPSGGDTQYF	TGTGCCAGCTCACCACCGAGCGGGGGAGATACGCAGTATTTT
TRBJ1-1	many	TRBV3-1	TRBD1	CASRQGGMNTEAFF	TGTGCCAGCAGGCAGGGGGGCATGAACACTGAAGCTTTCTTT
TRBJ2-6	NA	TRBV7-2	NA	CASRRTGSGANVLTF	TGTGCCAGCAGGCGAACAGGGTCTGGGGCCAACGTCCTGACTTTC
TRBJ1-5	few	TRBV12-3/TRBV12-4	NA	CASMKGFAQPQHF	TGTGCCAGCATGAAGGGGTTTGCTCAGCCCCAGCATTTT